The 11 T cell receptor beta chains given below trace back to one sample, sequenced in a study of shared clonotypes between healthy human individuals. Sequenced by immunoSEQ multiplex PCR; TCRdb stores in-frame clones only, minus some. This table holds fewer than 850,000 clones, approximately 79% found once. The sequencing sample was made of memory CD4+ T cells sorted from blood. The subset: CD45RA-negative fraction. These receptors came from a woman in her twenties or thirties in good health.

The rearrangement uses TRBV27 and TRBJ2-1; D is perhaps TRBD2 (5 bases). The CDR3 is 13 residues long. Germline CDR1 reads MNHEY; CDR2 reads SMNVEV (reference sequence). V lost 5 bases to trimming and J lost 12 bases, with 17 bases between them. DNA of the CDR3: TGTGCCAGCAGTCCAGTTAATGTGGCGGGGCAGTTCTTC. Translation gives CASSPVNVAGQFF.

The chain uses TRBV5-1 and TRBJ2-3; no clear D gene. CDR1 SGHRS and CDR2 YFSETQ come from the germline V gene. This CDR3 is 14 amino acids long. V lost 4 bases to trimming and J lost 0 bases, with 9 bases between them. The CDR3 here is CASSGTTSTDTQYF. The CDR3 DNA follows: TGCGCCAGCAGCGGAACGACAAGCACAGATACGCAGTATTTT.

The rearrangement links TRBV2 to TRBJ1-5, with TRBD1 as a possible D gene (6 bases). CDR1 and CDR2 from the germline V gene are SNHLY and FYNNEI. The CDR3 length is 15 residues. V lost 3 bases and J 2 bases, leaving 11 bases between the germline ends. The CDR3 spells CASSDRGQRNQPQHF. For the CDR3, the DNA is TGTGCCAGCAGTGATCGAGGACAGCGCAATCAGCCCCAGCATTTT.

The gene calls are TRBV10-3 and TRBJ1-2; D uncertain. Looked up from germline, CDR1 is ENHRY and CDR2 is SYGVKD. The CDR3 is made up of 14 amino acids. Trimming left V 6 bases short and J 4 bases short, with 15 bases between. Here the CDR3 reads CAISSQAGLYGYTF. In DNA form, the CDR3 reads TGTGCCATCAGCTCCCAGGCTGGCCTCTATGGCTACACCTTC.

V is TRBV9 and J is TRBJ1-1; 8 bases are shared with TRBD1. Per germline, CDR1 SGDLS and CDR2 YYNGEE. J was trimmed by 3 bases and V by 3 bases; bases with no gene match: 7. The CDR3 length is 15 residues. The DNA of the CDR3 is TGTGCCAGCAGCGCCCACGGGACAGGCCACACTGAAGCTTTCTTT. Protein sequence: CASSAHGTGHTEAFF.

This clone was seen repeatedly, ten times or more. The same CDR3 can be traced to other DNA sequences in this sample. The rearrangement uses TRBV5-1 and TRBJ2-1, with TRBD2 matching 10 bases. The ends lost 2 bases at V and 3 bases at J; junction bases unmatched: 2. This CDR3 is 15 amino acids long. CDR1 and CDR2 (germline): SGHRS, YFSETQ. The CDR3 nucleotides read TGCGCCAGCAGCTTCTCTAGCGGGAGCTACAATGAGCAGTTCTTC. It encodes CASSFSSGSYNEQFF.

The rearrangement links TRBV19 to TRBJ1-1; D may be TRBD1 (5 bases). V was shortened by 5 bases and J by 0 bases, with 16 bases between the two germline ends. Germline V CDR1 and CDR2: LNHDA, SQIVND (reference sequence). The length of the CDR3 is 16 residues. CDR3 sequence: CASSPLETDVNTEAFF. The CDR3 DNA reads TGTGCCAGTAGTCCCCTCGAGACAGACGTGAACACTGAAGCTTTCTTT.

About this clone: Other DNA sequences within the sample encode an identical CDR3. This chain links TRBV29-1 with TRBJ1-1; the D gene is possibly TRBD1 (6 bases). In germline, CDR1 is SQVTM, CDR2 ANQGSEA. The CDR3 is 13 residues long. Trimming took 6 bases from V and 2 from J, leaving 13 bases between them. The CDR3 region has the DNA TGCAGCGTCGTATTACAGGGCAACACTGAAGCTTTCTTT. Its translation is CSVVLQGNTEAFF.

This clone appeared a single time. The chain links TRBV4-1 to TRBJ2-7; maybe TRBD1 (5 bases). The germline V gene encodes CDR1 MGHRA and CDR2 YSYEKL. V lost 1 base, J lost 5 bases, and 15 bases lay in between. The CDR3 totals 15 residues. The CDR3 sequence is CASSQARSTANEQYF. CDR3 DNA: TGCGCCAGCAGCCAAGCCCGGTCGACAGCTAACGAGCAGTACTTC.

CDR3 nucleotide sequence: TGTGCCAGTAGTATATGGGGGGCAAGGAGCAATCAGCCCCAGCATTTT. It specifies CASSIWGARSNQPQHF. The rearrangement links TRBV19 to TRBJ1-5, with a weak D call TRBD1 (6 bases). V lost 2 bases and J 1 base, leaving 12 bases between the germline ends. Germline CDR1 and CDR2: LNHDA and SQIVND (reference sequence). The length of the CDR3 is 16 residues.

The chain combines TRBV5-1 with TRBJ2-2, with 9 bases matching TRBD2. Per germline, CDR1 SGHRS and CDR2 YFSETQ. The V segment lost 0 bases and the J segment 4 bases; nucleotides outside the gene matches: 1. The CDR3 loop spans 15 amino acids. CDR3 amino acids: CASSLVTSGTGELFF. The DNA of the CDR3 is TGCGCCAGCAGCTTGGTGACTAGCGGCACCGGGGAGCTGTTTTTT. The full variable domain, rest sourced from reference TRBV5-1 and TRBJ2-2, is KAGVTQTPRYLIKTRGQQVTLSCSPISGHRSVSWYQQTPGQGLQFLFEYFSETQRNKGNFPGRFSGRQFSNSRSEMNVSTLELGDSALYLCASSLVTSGTGELFFGEGSRLTVL.